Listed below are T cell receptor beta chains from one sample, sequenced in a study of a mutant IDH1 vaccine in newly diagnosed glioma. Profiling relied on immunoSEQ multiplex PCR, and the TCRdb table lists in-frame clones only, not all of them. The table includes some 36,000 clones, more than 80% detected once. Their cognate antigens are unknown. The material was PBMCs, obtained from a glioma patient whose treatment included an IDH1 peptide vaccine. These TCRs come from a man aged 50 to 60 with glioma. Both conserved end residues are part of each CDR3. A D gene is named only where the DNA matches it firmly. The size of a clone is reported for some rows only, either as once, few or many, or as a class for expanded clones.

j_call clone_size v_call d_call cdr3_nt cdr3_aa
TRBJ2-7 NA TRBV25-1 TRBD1 TGTGCCAGCACCCCGGGACAGAGGAGTTACGAGCAGTACTTC CASTPGQRSYEQYF
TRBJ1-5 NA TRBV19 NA TGTGCCAGTAGTATACCCGGGGTTCCTGACAATCAGCCCCAGCATTTT CASSIPGVPDNQPQHF
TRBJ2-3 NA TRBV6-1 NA TGTGCCAGCAGTGAGGGGAGTTATAAGAGGAAGATAACAGATACGCAGTATTTT CASSEGSYKRKITDTQYF
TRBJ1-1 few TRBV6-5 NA TGTGCCAGCAGGGGGGGGAACACTGAAGCTTTCTTT CASRGGNTEAFF
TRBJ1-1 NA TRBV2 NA TGTGCCAGCAGTGTGGAGACAGAGAACACTGAAGCTTTCTTT CASSVETENTEAFF
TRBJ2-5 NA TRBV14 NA TGTGCCAGCAGCCAAAGTTTCGGCCCCCAAGAGACCCAGTACTTC CASSQSFGPQETQYF
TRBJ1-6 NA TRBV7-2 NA TGTGCCAGCAGCCCAGGGGTCGAAAATTCACCCCTCCACTTT CASSPGVENSPLHF
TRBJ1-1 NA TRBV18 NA TGTGCCAGCTCACTCGAGGGGTTGGAGGCTTTCTTT CASSLEGLEAFF
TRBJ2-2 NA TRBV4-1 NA TGCGCCAGCAGCCCCCTTTTCACCGGGGAGCTGTTTTTT CASSPLFTGELFF
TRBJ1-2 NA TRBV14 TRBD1 TGTGCCAGCAGCCGGACAGGGGGGTATGGCTACACCTTC CASSRTGGYGYTF
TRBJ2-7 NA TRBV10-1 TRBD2 TGCGCCTTTGGCGGGGGGTGCGAGCAGTACTTC CAFGGGCEQYF
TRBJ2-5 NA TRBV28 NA TGTGCCAGCAGGCAGCGACCTCCCAAAGAGACCCAGTACTTC CASRQRPPKETQYF
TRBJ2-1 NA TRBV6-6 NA TGTGCCAGCGGGCTCGGGGCTAGTGAGCAGTTCTTC CASGLGASEQFF
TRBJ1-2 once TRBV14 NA TGTGCCAGCAGCCAAGGACAGACGTATGGCTACACCTTC CASSQGQTYGYTF
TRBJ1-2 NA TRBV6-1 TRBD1 TGTGCCAGCAGCCTTGTCTTCCGGGACAGGGAGGGCTACACCTTC CASSLVFRDREGYTF
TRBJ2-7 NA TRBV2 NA TGTGCCAGCACCCGAGGGCCGAACTACGAGCAGTACTTC CASTRGPNYEQYF
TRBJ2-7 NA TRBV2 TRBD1 TGTGCCAGCAGTGAAGCCTCGACAGGGAACTACGAGCAGTACTTC CASSEASTGNYEQYF
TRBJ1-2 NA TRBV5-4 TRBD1 TGTGCCAGCAGCTTGGCAGGACAGGGGAACTATGGCTACACCTTC CASSLAGQGNYGYTF